This T cell receptor beta chain was identified during a study of beta chain features in type 1 diabetes (dated 2018 in TCRdb). Looking at the study overall: Mean age, gender distribution, total cell number and subset yield were not different between patients and healthy donors. A total of approximately 99,000,000 sorted cells were examined across all samples, and RNA yield correlated strongly with the number of cells per subset. The study compared the TCRB repertoires of sorted circulating CD4+ T cell subsets in recently diagnosed type 1 diabetes patients with those in matched healthy donors. Naive and central memory subsets were obtained from all 30 or so donors, but regulatory and stem cell-like memory subsets were isolated from only 8 patients and about 8 healthy donors. Points the paper makes about the study in general: Because cDNA was sequenced instead of genomic DNA, highly expressing activated cells could be over-represented, though the groups showed no difference in activation or CD3 levels. A moderate but significant shortening of TCRB CDR3 length was observed in type 1 diabetes patients in all four CD4+ subsets. Patients with type 1 diabetes made fewer insertions and deleted more nucleotides at VDJ recombination sites, implying thymic rearrangement abnormalities. HLA sub-analyses involved small numbers of individuals, so any influence of HLA type on TCRB rearrangement remained unresolved. Shorter templates might be favored by PCR, yet because patient and control samples were amplified and corrected together, any such skew would affect both groups equally. The naive, central memory and regulatory TCRB repertoires appeared to resemble one another more closely among patients than among healthy donors.

On this clone itself: Its specific antigen is unknown. Base qualities are not recorded, but no much larger clone differs from it by a single base.

A single peripheral blood draw of about 120 mL on average was collected from each donor into heparinised tubes. A BD FACSAria II was used to sort naive, central memory, regulatory and stem cell-like memory CD4+ T cells with a panel that included CD45RO, CCR7, CD25, CD127, CD95 and CD27. Purity was above 95% for every sorted population. Right away, PBMCs were isolated by Lymphoprep density gradient centrifugation and were stained directly, with no culture step. Samples were stained and sorted in pairs, with one healthy donor and one patient per experiment, so that batch effects were minimized. The V end gives up 6 bases and the J end 0 bases, leaving 7 bases in the junction not matched to a gene. Spanning cysteine to phenylalanine, the CDR3 consists of 16 amino acids. Only the CDR3 DNA is retained, 48 bases long and in frame from the first base. The germline V gene (reference sequence) specifies SEHNR as CDR1 and FQNEAQ as CDR2.

The entire isolated RNA was reverse transcribed using the High Capacity cDNA Reverse Transcription Kit, and thus expressed TCRB transcripts were sequenced. Deep immunoSEQ sequencing was applied to naive, central memory and regulatory T cell samples, giving an average of roughly 3.5 million total reads per sample. Sorted cells were lysed in RLT buffer and RNA was extracted with DNase-treated RNeasy Micro or Mini kits, depending on cell number. Each cell subset was processed on its own to prevent cross-contamination, while patient and healthy donor samples were processed together. TCRB sequences were amplified from cDNA with the immunoSEQ multiplex PCR, producing 87-bp fragments spanning the CDR3 region. Amplicons were sequenced on the Illumina HiSeq platform. The original methods were these. Synthetic template baselines were used to correct PCR bias computationally, reads within Hamming distance 2 were collapsed together, and singletons that could not be merged were discarded. Reads were aligned to IMGT to assign V, D and J genes, CDR3 length, and insertions or deletions at six rearrangement sites. Clonotype counts were normalized to sorted cell number within each subset before computing true diversity and Gini coefficients with the tcR R package. The overlap coefficient, calculated on TCRB nucleotide sequences, was used to measure repertoire sharing. Out-of-frame TCRB sequences from naive cells were analyzed as a proxy for the pre-selection repertoire. Held by TCRdb, this immuneACCESS table contains in-frame sequences only and omits some clones. Under half of the omission traces to an unresolved V gene where checked; the cause of the rest is unknown. For V, J and clone size, that table is used; D and trimming come from the DNA. The sample table lists hundreds of thousands of clones, more than 13% of them with a count of one. The ten largest clones add up to 0.035% to 0.045% of the sample.

The TCR was taken from a man between 18 and 29 years old with type 1 diabetes. The chain couples TRBV7-9 to TRBJ1-5, with TRBD1 identical over 8 junction bases. Sequencing was performed on naive CD4+ T cells from blood. The cell subset or site label, as the study defines it: true naive CD4+ T cells. The nucleotide sequence is given as TGTGCCAGCAGTCGCGGACAGGGATATAGCAATCAGCCCCAGCATTTT. Translation gives CASSRGQGYSNQPQHF.